This T cell receptor (beta chain) was sequenced for a study of early T cells in non-severe SARS-CoV-2 infection. This clonotype showed up many times. This CDR3 comprises 13 residues. Per the germline V gene, CDR1 is ENHRY and CDR2 is SYGVKD. V was trimmed by 3 bases and J by 5 bases, leaving 9 bases between them. MiXCR was run by TCRdb on the 5' RACE reads, yielding one entry per CDR3 protein. Here the sample spans approximately 50,000 distinct CDR3 sequences, 7.7% being singletons. This receptor was obtained from an adult who was a healthcare worker with PCR-confirmed SARS-CoV-2 infection or an uninfected control (not recorded which). The rearrangement links TRBV10-3 to TRBJ2-3, with D unclear. The sequenced material came from whole blood. The DNA of the CDR3 is TGTGCCATCAGTGAATATTCGAGAGATACGCAGTATTTT. Translated, it gives CAISEYSRDTQYF.